This passage covers 10 T cell receptor beta chains from one sample sequenced in a study of T cells after yellow fever vaccination (dated by TCRdb to the late 2010s). The protocol used for the library was 5' RACE. TCRdb shows the sequencer as Illumina HiSeq 2500. Clones were called with MiXCR by TCRdb after fastp trimmed the public reads at Q25, and only in-frame beta chains were retained. Rows matching on CDR3 protein sequence are summarized as one entry with the most common DNA and genes. Within this sample are 100,000 to 150,000 distinct CDR3 sequences, with 7.4% of them counted one time only. Around 2.7% of the sample lies in the top ten. The label giving this sample's treatment or condition can be read as: live attenuated yellow fever vaccine strain. The sequences come from CD4+ T cells sorted from PBMCs, collected more than 8 days after the first yellow fever vaccination. The receptors were gathered from a man aged 18 to 29 who received the YFV17D yellow fever vaccine.

This clonotype was recorded a few times. The chain is built from TRBV20-1 and TRBJ1-2; TRBD1 matches 7 bases. Per the germline V gene, CDR1 is DFQATT and CDR2 is SNEGSKA (reference sequence). With V trimmed by 0 bases and J by 3 bases, 4 bases remained unmatched. The CDR3 is made up of 14 amino acids. CDR3 nucleotides: TGCAGTGCTAGAGATAGACAGGGTGACTATGGCTACACCTTC. This translates into CSARDRQGDYGYTF.

This clonotype has more than one count but fewer than ten. The chain combines TRBV10-3 with TRBJ2-5; D is uncertain. Germline assignment: CDR1 ENHRY and CDR2 SYGVKD. V was pared by 0 bases and J by 5 bases, with 7 bases between. The CDR3 sequence is 13 residues long. CDR3 bases: TGTGCCATCAGTGAGTCGTTCAGGGAGACCCAGTACTTC. Its translation: CAISESFRETQYF.

This clonotype appeared many times. This chain uses TRBV9 with TRBJ2-2; the match to TRBD2 covers 7 bases. Per the germline V gene, CDR1 is SGDLS and CDR2 is YYNGEE. CDR3 length: 15 residues. V was clipped by 4 bases and J by 4 bases; unmatched bases: 7. This CDR3 is CASSPRGDGTGELFF. CDR3 nucleotides: TGTGCCAGCAGCCCCCGGGGGGACGGCACCGGGGAGCTGTTTTTT.

This clonotype was seen only a few times. The chain joins TRBV5-1 to TRBJ2-5; no firm D call. Germline CDR1 reads SGHRS; CDR2 reads YFSETQ. CDR3 length: 14 residues. V gave up 0 bases and J gave up 3 bases, with 9 bases separating them. CDR3: CASSLEVREETQYF. CDR3 nucleotide sequence: TGCGCCAGCAGCTTGGAAGTCAGAGAAGAGACCCAGTACTTC.

This clonotype has at least ten counts. V gene TRBV7-9 combines with J gene TRBJ1-3; 7 bases are shared with TRBD1. Losses at the gene ends were 5 bases for V and 3 bases for J; bases not matched to a gene: 4. The CDR3 has 14 residues. Germline V gene data show CDR1 as SEHNR and CDR2 as FQNEAQ (reference sequence). In DNA form, the CDR3 reads TGTGCCAGCAGCCTCGACAGGGATGGAAACACCATATATTTT. It yields the protein CASSLDRDGNTIYF. The whole variable domain, remainder taken from reference TRBV7-9 and TRBJ1-3, is DTGVSQNPRHKITKRGQNVTFRCDPISEHNRLYWYRQTLGQGPEFLTYFQNEAQLEKSRLLSDRFSAERPKGSFSTLEIQRTEQGDSAMYLCASSLDRDGNTIYFGEGSWLTVV.

This clonotype occurred many times. V and J are TRBV20-1 and TRBJ2-7; D gene uncertain. Trimming pared 3 bases from V and 3 bases from J, leaving 6 bases between. The germline gives CDR1 DFQATT, CDR2 SNEGSKA (reference sequence). The CDR3 totals 11 residues. CDR3 in DNA: TGCAGTGCTAGTTCGGGCTACGAGCAGTACTTC. It encodes CSASSGYEQYF.

The sample holds many counts of this clonotype. The V and J genes are TRBV5-1 and TRBJ2-3; 12 bases map to TRBD1. CDR3 length equals 16 residues. V shed 2 bases, J shed 4 bases, and the junction held 5 bases outside the gene matches. Germline loops: CDR1 SGHRS, CDR2 YFSETQ. The CDR3 nucleotides are TGCGCCAGCAGCTTTGGGACAGGGGGCAGCGCAGATACGCAGTATTTT. This sequence encodes CASSFGTGGSADTQYF.

This clonotype was counted many times. The chain combines TRBV11-2 with TRBJ2-5; possibly TRBD1 or TRBD2 for D (5 bases each). V was clipped by 5 bases and J by 3 bases, with 13 bases between them. The germline V gene has CDR1 SGHAT and CDR2 FQNNGV. This CDR3 contains 14 residues. CDR3 residues: CASSRDPLKETQYF. The CDR3 bases are TGTGCCAGCAGCAGGGACCCCCTAAAAGAGACCCAGTACTTC.

In its sample, this clonotype was seen many times. The V and J genes are TRBV5-1 and TRBJ2-3; D is unresolved. The V gene lost 5 bases and the J gene lost 5 bases, with 15 bases spanning the gap. Germline loops: CDR1 SGHRS, CDR2 YFSETQ. The CDR3 is 14 residues long. The CDR3 bases are TGCGCCAGCAGTCTGATGGAGCATAGAGATACGCAGTATTTT. Amino acids: CASSLMEHRDTQYF.

This clonotype was recorded at least ten times. The chain uses TRBV6-2 or TRBV6-3 and TRBJ2-7, with a possible D match to TRBD1 (6 bases). Germline values: CDR1 MNHEY, CDR2 SVGEGT. There are 15 residues in the CDR3. Trimming left V 6 bases short and J 2 bases short, with 17 bases between. Here the CDR3 DNA reads TGTGCCAGCAGGGACAGATTGGGGGCCACCTACGAGCAGTACGTC. This encodes CASRDRLGATYEQYV.